This TCR beta chain was profiled in a study of neoadjuvant anti-PD-1 for oral cavity cancer. The wider study: Non-progressing patients received a fourth nivolumab dose near day 43, then surgery on days 50-56.

Cohort: HPV-negative, locally advanced oral cavity squamous cell carcinoma patients. The method was immunoSEQ multiplex PCR; TCRdb's version includes in-frame clones alone and lacks a portion of them. The top ten hold roughly 3.5% of the sample, which has 55,000 to 80,000 clones, around 88% seen once. Germline-derived CDR1 and CDR2 are MNHEY and SMNVEV (reference sequence). Germline trimming cut 3 bases from V and 6 bases from J; bases unmatched to any gene: 9. The CDR3 spans 15 residues. Study-level results: Higher pretreatment blood Treg/Th17 ratios correlated with higher pretreatment blood and lower post-treatment tumor TCRbeta clonality. Post-nivolumab, blood T cell clonality was significantly elevated in non-responders.

On this clone: The antigen remains undetermined.

The clonotype originates from a person aged 40-85 years with oral cavity squamous cell carcinoma. This chain joins TRBV27 and TRBJ2-7, with 9 positions matching TRBD1. The sample consisted of PBMCs, taken before nivolumab (anti-PD-1) treatment. The CDR3 loop is CASSFEYTGGGEQYF. Written as DNA, the CDR3 is TGTGCCAGCAGTTTTGAGTACACAGGGGGCGGCGAGCAGTACTTC.